Included here is one TCR beta chain sequence, with context. The antigen is undetermined. This entry comes from a study of regulatory T cells in long-lasting Graves disease. Findings of the study overall: The study found TRBV28, TRBJ1-2 and TRBJ2-5 favored in persistent disease.

The time point denotes: newly diagnosed GD, antithyroid drugs for less than 3 months. PBMCs were the source of the RNA used for TCR sequencing. Through Arm-PCR of CDR3 regions and iRepertoire HTBI primers, TCR beta libraries were built. TCRdb fed the multiplex PCR reads into MiXCR, producing one record per CDR3 protein. The sample lists hundreds of thousands of distinct CDR3 sequences; about 15% were seen once. Between the trimmed V and J ends, which lost 7 bases and 4 bases, there was a span of 14 bases. CDR3 length equals 14 residues. The germline V gene has CDR1 SGHRS and CDR2 YFSETQ. These same data were also listed under a study on T cells in Graves' hyperthyroidism and ophthalmopathy. That source adds: During a first-round RT-PCR of the TCR CDR3, the HTBI primer set was used. Most thyroid clonotypes expanded above 0.001 were also detected in blood.

The gene calls are TRBV5-1 and TRBJ2-2, with D perhaps matching TRBD2 (6 bases). This receptor was taken from a woman aged 25 to 45 with Graves disease. The sequences come from peripheral blood mononuclear cells (PBMCs), collected at new diagnosis, from a patient treated with antithyroid drugs. The CDR3 protein is CASREWGSTGELFF. The CDR3 nucleotides are TGCGCCAGCCGGGAGTGGGGAAGCACCGGGGAGCTGTTTTTT.